A single sample gave rise to the 9 T cell receptor beta chains below, sequenced in a study of Ad26.COV2.S vaccination and SARS-CoV-2 variants. TCRdb's copy holds only in-frame clones and misses some; the assay was immunoSEQ multiplex PCR. The data show nearly 400,000 clones, with over 75% seen just once and under 2% held by the top ten. The treatment: 19 received Ad26.COV2.S at low or high dose, single or two shots; roughly five received placebo; per-sample allocation not given. Sampling was performed 63 days after the first vaccine or placebo injection. Sample: peripheral blood, taken in a trial of Ad26.COV2.S vaccine versus placebo. The receptor source for this set is a person aged 18-65 years who received the Ad26.COV2.S COVID-19 vaccine or a placebo.

This clone has just one count. This chain uses TRBV5-1 with TRBJ2-3, with TRBD1 identical over 10 bases. Germline V CDR1 and CDR2: SGHRS, YFSETQ. The CDR3 has 14 amino acids. Germline trimming cut 3 bases from V and 4 bases from J; bases unmatched to any gene: 2. This CDR3 is CASSYGQGADTQYF. The CDR3 DNA reads TGCGCCAGCAGCTATGGACAGGGGGCAGATACGCAGTATTTT.

The gene calls are TRBV28 and TRBJ1-5; D ambiguous. Trimming took off 3 bases at V and 11 bases at J, with 14 bases between the two ends. The CDR3 covers 13 residues. Germline V gene lookup returns CDR1 MDHEN and CDR2 SYDVKM. This CDR3 reads CASSFPFPPAQHF. The CDR3 bases are TGTGCCAGCAGTTTCCCATTTCCGCCGGCCCAGCATTTT.

The CDR3 nucleotides read TGTGCCAGCAGCCGGACAAGCTCCTACGAGCAGTACTTC. Its protein product is CASSRTSSYEQYF. The chain employs TRBV27 and TRBJ2-7; tentative D call: TRBD1 (5 bases). The ends were cut back, 6 bases at V and 0 bases at J, with 9 bases in the middle. The germline V gene has CDR1 MNHEY and CDR2 SMNVEV (reference sequence). There are 13 residues in the CDR3.

This chain joins TRBV18 and TRBJ1-4, with a possible D match to TRBD1 (6 bases). V was clipped by 1 base and J by 8 bases, with 14 bases between them. The CDR3 spans 15 residues. In germline, CDR1 is KGHSH, CDR2 LQKENI. The CDR3 here is CASSPRTASGEKLFF. CDR3 DNA: TGTGCCAGCTCACCACGGACAGCCTCCGGGGAAAAACTGTTTTTT.

This chain links TRBV7-2 with TRBJ2-1; 13 nucleotides align to TRBD2. V was clipped by 0 bases and J by 7 bases; unmatched bases: 3. CDR1 is SGHTA, CDR2 FQGNSA, per germline. The CDR3 length is 16 residues. CDR3: CASSLARTSGSNEQFF. The CDR3 nucleotides are TGTGCCAGCAGCTTAGCCCGGACTAGCGGGAGTAATGAGCAGTTCTTC.

The rearrangement uses TRBV9 and TRBJ1-3, with D uncertain. The CDR3 runs to 13 residues. With 0 bases removed from V and 3 bases from J, the gap between germline ends came to 4 bases. CDR1 SGDLS and CDR2 YYNGEE come from the germline V gene. CDR3 loop: CASSVAGGNTIYF. The CDR3 DNA reads as TGTGCCAGCAGCGTAGCCGGTGGAAACACCATATATTTT.

This chain joins TRBV15 and TRBJ2-1; D is unclear. Germline values: CDR1 LNHNV, CDR2 YYDKDF (reference sequence). Between the trimmed V and J ends, which lost 0 bases and 5 bases, there was a span of 11 bases. This CDR3 has 15 amino acids. CDR3 nucleotides: TGTGCCACCAGCAGAGATCAGGTACCGAACAATGAGCAGTTCTTC. It translates to CATSRDQVPNNEQFF.

V usage is TRBV19 and J usage is TRBJ2-3, with 10 bases identical to TRBD2. CDR3 length equals 16 residues. Germline V CDR1 and CDR2: LNHDA, SQIVND (reference sequence). With 3 bases clipped from V and 7 bases from J, the junction kept 10 bases outside the gene matches. The CDR3 loop is CASSIGGLADTNTQYF. The CDR3, as DNA: TGTGCCAGTAGTATCGGTGGACTAGCGGATACTAATACGCAGTATTTT.

The J gene is TRBJ2-5, the V gene TRBV11-2, with 16 positions matching TRBD2. V gave up 3 bases and J gave up 4 bases; unmatched junction bases: 5. Germline values: CDR1 SGHAT, CDR2 FQNNGV. The CDR3 length is 17 residues. For the CDR3, the DNA is TGTGCCAGCAGCTTGGGACTAGCGGGAGGGCCGCGAGAGACCCAGTACTTC. This codes for CASSLGLAGGPRETQYF.